This is a list of T cell receptor beta chains from one sample in a study of blood T cells in healthy people across ages. TCRdb independently ran MiXCR on the 5' RACE reads; one entry per CDR3 protein. This table has about 670,000 distinct CDR3 sequences, 40% to 45% appearing once. Sequenced sample: blood. Receptor source: an elderly man in good health. CDR3s include the opening cysteine and the closing phenylalanine or tryptophan. A D gene is named only where the DNA matches it firmly. Where a row states a size, it is once, few, many or the class of an expanded clone; other rows omit it.

TGTGCCAGCAGCTCCATGGGGACTGGGGCCAACGTCCTGACTTTC	CASSSMGTGANVLTF	TRBJ2-6	TRBV7-3	.	.
TGTGCCAGCAGTTTTCGTCGACAGACCTACAATGAGCAGTACTTC	CASSFRRQTYNEQYF	TRBJ2-5	TRBV28	.	.
TGTGCCAGCAGCCGGACCCGGGCCACCATATATTTT	CASSRTRATIYF	TRBJ1-3	TRBV14	.	.
TGCGCCAGCAGCTTGACTAGCGGGGGTCTCTCCTACAATGAGCAGTACTTC	CASSLTSGGLSYNEQYF	TRBJ2-7	TRBV5-1	.	TRBD2
TGTGCCAGCAGCCTTAGCGCGGTGAGGGCGGGAAACTATGGCTACACCTTC	CASSLSAVRAGNYGYTF	TRBJ1-2	TRBV7-2	few	.
TGTGCCAGCAGCAACCGACAGAACATGAACACTGAAGCTTTCTTT	CASSNRQNMNTEAFF	TRBJ1-1	TRBV14	few	.
TGCAGCGCGCCGGGAGAAACAGACTACGAGCAGTACTTC	CSAPGETDYEQYF	TRBJ2-7	TRBV29-1	many	.
TGTGCCAGCAGCTTTAAGGGGGAAGAGACCCAGTACTTC	CASSFKGEETQYF	TRBJ2-5	TRBV7-9	.	.
TGTGCCAGCAGCCCCCGAGGAGGAGCGGGAGGAGATACGCAGTATTTT	CASSPRGGAGGDTQYF	TRBJ2-3	TRBV7-3	.	TRBD2
TGTGCCAGCAGCCTGCGGACAGGGATGGCTTTCTTT	CASSLRTGMAFF	TRBJ1-1	TRBV5-4	few	TRBD1
TGTGCCAGCTCACCAGTATTAGCGGGGACGATTAGCCCAGATACGCAGTATTTT	CASSPVLAGTISPDTQYF	TRBJ2-3	TRBV18	.	TRBD2
TGTGCCAGCAGCTTGGGACTGGGATATGGCTACACCTTC	CASSLGLGYGYTF	TRBJ1-2	TRBV7-2	few	.
TGTGCCAGCAGCGGCCGGGACGGAAGCAATCAGCCCCAGCATTTT	CASSGRDGSNQPQHF	TRBJ1-5	TRBV3-1	.	.
TGTGCCAGCAGTGAGAGCGGGGTAGAGACCCAGTACTTC	CASSESGVETQYF	TRBJ2-5	TRBV10-1	many	TRBD2
TGTGCCAGCAGTGAACTAACAGGTGGACAGCCCCAGCATTTT	CASSELTGGQPQHF	TRBJ1-5	TRBV6-1	.	.